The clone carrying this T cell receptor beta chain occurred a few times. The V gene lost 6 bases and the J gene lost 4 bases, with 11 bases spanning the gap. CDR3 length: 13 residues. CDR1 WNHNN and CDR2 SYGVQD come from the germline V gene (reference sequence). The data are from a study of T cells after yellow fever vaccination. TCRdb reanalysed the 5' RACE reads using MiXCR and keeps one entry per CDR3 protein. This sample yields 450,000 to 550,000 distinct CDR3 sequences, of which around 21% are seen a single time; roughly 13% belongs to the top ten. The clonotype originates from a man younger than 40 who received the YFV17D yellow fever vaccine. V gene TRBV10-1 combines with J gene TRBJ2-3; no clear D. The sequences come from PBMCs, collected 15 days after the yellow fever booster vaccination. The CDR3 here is CASSLTAADTQYF. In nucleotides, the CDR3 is TGCGCCAGCAGCCTGACCGCCGCAGATACGCAGTATTTT.